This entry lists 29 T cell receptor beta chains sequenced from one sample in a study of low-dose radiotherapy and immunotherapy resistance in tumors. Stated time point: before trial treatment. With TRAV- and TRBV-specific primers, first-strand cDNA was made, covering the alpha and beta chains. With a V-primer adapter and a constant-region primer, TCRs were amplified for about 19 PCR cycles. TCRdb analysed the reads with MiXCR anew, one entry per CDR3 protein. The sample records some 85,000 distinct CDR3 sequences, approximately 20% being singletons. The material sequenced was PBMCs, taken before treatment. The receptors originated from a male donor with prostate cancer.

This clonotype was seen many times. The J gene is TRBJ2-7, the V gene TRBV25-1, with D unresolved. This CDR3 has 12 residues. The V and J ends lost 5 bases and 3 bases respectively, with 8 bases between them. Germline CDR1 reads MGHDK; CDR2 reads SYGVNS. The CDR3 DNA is TGTGCCAGCAGTTCGCGCGGCTACGAGCAGTACTTC. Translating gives CASSSRGYEQYF.

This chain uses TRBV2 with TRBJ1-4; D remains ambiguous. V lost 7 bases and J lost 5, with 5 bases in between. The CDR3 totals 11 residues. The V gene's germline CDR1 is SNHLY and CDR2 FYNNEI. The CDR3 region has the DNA TGTGCCAGCAACAGCAATGAAAAACTGTTTTTT. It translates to CASNSNEKLFF.

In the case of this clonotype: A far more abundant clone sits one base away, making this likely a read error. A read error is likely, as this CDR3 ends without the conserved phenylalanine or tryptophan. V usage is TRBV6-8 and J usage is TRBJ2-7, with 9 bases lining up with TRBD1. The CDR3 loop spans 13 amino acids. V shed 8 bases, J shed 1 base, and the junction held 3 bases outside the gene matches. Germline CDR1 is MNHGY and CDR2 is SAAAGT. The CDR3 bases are TGTGCCAGCTTGGGGACAGGGTCCTACGAGCAGTACTCC. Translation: CASLGTGSYEQYS.

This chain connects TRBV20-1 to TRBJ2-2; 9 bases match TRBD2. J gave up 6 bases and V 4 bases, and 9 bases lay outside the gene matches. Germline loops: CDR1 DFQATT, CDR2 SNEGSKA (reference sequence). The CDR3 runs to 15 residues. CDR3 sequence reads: CSATYLAGAAGELFF. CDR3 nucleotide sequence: TGCAGTGCTACATACTTAGCGGGAGCGGCCGGGGAGCTGTTTTTT.

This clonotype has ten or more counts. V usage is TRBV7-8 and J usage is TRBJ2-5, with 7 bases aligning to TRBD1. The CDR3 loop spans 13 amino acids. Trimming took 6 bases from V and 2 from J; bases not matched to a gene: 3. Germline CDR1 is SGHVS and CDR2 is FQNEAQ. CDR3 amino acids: CASRGTEQETQYF. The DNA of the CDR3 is TGTGCCAGCAGAGGGACAGAACAAGAGACCCAGTACTTC. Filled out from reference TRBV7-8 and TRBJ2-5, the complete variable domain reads GAGVSQSPRYKVAKRGQDVALRCDPISGHVSLFWYQQALGQGPEFLTYFQNEAQLDKSGLPSDRFFAERPEGSVSTLKIQRTQQEDSAVYLCASRGTEQETQYFGPGTRLLVL.

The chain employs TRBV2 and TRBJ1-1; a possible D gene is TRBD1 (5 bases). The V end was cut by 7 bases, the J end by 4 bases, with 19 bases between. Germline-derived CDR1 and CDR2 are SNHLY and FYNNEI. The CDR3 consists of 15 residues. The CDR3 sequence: CASTKTPGGSTEAFF. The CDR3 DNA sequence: TGTGCCAGCACCAAAACCCCGGGGGGAAGCACTGAAGCTTTCTTT. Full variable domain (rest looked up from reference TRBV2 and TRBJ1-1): EPEVTQTPSHQVTQMGQEVILRCVPISNHLYFYWYRQILGQKVEFLVSFYNNEISEKSEIFDDQFSVERPDGSNFTLKIRSTKLEDSAMYFCASTKTPGGSTEAFFGQGTRLTVV.

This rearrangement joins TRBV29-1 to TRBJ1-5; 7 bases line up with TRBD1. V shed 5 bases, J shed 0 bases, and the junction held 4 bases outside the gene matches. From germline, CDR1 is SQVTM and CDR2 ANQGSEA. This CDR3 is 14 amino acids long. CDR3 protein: CSVLTGNSNQPQHF. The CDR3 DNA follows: TGCAGCGTTTTGACAGGGAATAGCAATCAGCCCCAGCATTTT.

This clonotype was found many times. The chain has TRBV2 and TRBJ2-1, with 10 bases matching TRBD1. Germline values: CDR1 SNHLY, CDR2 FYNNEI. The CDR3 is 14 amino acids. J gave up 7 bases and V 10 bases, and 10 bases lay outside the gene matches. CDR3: CATQTGTGVNEQFF. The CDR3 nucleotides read TGTGCCACCCAAACCGGGACAGGGGTAAATGAGCAGTTCTTC. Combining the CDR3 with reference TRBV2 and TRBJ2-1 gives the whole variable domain EPEVTQTPSHQVTQMGQEVILRCVPISNHLYFYWYRQILGQKVEFLVSFYNNEISEKSEIFDDQFSVERPDGSNFTLKIRSTKLEDSAMYFCATQTGTGVNEQFFGPGTRLTVL.

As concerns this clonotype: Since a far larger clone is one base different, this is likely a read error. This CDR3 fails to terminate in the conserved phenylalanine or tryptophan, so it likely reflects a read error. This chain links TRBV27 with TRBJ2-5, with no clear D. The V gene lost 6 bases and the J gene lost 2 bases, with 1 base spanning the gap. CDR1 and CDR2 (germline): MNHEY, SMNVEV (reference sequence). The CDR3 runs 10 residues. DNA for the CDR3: TGTGCCAGCAGGCAAGAGACCCAGTACATC. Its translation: CASRQETQYI.

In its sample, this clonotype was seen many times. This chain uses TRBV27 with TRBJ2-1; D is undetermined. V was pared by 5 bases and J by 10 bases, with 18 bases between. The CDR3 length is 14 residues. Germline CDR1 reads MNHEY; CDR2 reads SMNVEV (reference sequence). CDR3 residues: CASSPPHRPREQFF. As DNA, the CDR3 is TGTGCCAGCAGTCCCCCGCATAGGCCCCGGGAGCAGTTCTTC.

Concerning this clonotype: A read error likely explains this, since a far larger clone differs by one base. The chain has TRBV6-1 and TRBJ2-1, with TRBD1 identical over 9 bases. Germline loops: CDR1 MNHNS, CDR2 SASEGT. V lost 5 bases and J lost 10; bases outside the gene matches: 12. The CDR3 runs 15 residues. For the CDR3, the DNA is TGTGCCAGCAGTCCCCGGGACAGGGTTGGCTACGAGCAGTTCTTC. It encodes CASSPRDRVGYEQFF.

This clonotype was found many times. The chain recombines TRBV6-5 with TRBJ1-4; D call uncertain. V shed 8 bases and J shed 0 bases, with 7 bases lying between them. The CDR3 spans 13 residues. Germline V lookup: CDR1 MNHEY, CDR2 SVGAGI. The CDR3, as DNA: TGTGCCAGCCGCGGAGCAACTAATGAAAAACTGTTTTTT. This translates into CASRGATNEKLFF.

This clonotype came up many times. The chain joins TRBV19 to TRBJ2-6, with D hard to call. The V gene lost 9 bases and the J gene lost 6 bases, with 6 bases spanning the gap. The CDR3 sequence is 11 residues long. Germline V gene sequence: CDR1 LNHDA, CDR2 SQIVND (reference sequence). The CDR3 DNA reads TGTGCCAGCCAACAGGCCAACGTCCTGACTTTC. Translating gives CASQQANVLTF.

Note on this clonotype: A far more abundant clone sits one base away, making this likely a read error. This CDR3 reads CAIQFTAGTSETNEQYF. The CDR3 nucleotides read TGTGCCATCCAGTTTACGGCCGGGACTAGCGAGACCAATGAGCAGTACTTC. The chain uses TRBV6-2 or TRBV6-3 and TRBJ2-7, with 10 bases fitting TRBD2. The CDR3 runs 17 residues. The V gene's germline CDR1 is MNHEY and CDR2 SVGEGT. V lost 10 bases and J lost 7; bases outside the gene matches: 22.

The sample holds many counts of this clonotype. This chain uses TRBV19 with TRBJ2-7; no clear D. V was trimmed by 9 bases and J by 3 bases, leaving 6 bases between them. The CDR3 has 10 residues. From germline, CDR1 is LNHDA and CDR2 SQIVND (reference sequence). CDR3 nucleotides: TGTGCCAGGAGACTCTACGAGCAGTACTTC. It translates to CARRLYEQYF. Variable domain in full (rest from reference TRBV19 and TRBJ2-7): DGGITQSPKYLFRKEGQNVTLSCEQNLNHDAMYWYRQDPGQGLRLIYYSQIVNDFQKGDIAEGYSVSREKKESFPLTVTSAQKNPTAFYLCARRLYEQYFGPGTRLTVT.

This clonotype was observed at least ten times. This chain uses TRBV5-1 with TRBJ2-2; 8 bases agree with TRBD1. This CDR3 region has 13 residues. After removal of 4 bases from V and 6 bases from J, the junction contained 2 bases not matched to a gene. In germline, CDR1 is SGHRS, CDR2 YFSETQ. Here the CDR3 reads CASSPDRAGELFF. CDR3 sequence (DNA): TGCGCCAGCAGCCCGGACAGGGCCGGGGAGCTGTTTTTT. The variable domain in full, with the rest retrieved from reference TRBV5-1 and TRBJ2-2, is KAGVTQTPRYLIKTRGQQVTLSCSPISGHRSVSWYQQTPGQGLQFLFEYFSETQRNKGNFPGRFSGRQFSNSRSEMNVSTLELGDSALYLCASSPDRAGELFFGEGSRLTVL.

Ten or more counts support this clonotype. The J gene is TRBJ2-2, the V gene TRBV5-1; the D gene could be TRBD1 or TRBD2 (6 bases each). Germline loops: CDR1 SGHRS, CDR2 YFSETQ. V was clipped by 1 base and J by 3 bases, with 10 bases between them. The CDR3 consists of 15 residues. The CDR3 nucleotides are TGCGCCAGCAGCTTGCCCGGGGGCTACACCGGGGAGCTGTTTTTT. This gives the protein CASSLPGGYTGELFF.

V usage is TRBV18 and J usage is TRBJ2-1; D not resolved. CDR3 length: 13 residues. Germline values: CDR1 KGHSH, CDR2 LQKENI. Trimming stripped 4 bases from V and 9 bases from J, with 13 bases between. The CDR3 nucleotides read TGTGCCAGCTCACTTCTAGGTCACCCTGAGCAGTTCTTC. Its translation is CASSLLGHPEQFF.

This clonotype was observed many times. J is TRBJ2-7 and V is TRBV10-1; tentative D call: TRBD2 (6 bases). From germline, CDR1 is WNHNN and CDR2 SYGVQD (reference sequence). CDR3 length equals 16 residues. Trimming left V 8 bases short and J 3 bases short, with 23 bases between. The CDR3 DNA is TGCGCCAGCTACTTCTGGGCGGCGGGACGGGTCTACGAGCAGTACTTC. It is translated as CASYFWAAGRVYEQYF.

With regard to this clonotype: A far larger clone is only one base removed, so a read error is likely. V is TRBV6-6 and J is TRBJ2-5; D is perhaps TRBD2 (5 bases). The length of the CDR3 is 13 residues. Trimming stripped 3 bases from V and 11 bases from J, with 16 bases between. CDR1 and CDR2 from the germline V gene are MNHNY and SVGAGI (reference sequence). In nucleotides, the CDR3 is TGTGCCAGCAGTTATCTGAGAGGAGCGGAGCAGTACTTC. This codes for CASSYLRGAEQYF.

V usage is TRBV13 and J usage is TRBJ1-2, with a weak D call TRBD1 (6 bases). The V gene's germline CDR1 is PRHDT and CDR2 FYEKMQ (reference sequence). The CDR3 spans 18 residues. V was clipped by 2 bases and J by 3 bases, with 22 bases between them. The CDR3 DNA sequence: TGTGCCAGCAGCTTATTACTCCTCGGCCCCTCAGGGGACTATGGCTACACCTTC. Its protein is CASSLLLLGPSGDYGYTF.

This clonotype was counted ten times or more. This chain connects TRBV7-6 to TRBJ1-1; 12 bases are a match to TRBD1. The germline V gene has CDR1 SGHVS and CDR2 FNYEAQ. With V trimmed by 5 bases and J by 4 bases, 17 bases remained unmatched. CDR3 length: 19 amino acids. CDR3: CASSPGPGQGARSGTEAFF. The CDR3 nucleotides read TGTGCCAGCAGCCCAGGCCCGGGACAGGGGGCGCGTTCGGGCACTGAAGCTTTCTTT. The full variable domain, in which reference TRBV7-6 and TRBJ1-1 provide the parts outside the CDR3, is GAGVSQSPRYKVTKRGQDVALRCDPISGHVSLYWYRQALGQGPEFLTYFNYEAQQDKSGLPNDRFSAERPEGSISTLTIQRTEQRDSAMYRCASSPGPGQGARSGTEAFFGQGTRLTVV.

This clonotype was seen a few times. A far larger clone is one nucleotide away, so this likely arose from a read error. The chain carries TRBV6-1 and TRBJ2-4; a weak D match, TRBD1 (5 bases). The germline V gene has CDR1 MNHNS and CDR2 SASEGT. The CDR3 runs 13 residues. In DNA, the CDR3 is TGTGCCAGCGGTGACAGTTCCAAAAACATTCAGTACTTC. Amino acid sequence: CASGDSSKNIQYF.

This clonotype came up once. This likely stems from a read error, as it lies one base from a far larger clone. CDR3 protein: CASSADSYNEQYF. In nucleotides, the CDR3 is TGTGCCAGCAGTGCTGACAGCTACAATGAGCAGTACTTC. The V gene is TRBV9, the J gene TRBJ2-7; tentatively, D is TRBD1 (5 bases). The ends were cut back, 5 bases at V and 7 bases at J, with 16 bases in the middle. Germline CDR1 SGDLS, CDR2 YYNGEE. There are 13 residues in the CDR3.

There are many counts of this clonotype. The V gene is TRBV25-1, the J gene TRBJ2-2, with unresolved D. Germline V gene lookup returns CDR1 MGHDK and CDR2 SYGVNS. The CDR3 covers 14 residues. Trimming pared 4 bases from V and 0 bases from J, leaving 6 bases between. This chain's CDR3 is CASSGRTNTGELFF. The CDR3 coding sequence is TGTGCCAGCAGTGGTCGGACGAACACCGGGGAGCTGTTTTTT.

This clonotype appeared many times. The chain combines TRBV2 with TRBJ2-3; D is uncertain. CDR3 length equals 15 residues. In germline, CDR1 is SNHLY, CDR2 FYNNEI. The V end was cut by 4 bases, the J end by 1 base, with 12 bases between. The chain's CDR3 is CASSAESTGTDTQYF. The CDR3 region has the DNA TGTGCCAGCAGTGCAGAAAGCACCGGCACAGATACGCAGTATTTT.

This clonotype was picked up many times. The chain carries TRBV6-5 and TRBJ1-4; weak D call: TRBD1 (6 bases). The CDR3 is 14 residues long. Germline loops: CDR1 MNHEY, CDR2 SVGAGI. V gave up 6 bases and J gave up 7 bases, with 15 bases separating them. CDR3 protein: CASSRWGLGEKLFF. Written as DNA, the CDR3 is TGTGCCAGCAGCAGATGGGGGCTCGGTGAAAAACTGTTTTTT.

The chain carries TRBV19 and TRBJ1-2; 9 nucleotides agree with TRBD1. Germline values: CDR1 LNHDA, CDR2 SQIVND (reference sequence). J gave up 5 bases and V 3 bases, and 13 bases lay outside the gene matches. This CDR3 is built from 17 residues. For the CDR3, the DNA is TGTGCCAGTAGTATCCTAACAGGGGGCCGCGCGGGGTATGGCTACACCTTC. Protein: CASSILTGGRAGYGYTF. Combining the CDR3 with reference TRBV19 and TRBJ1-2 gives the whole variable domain DGGITQSPKYLFRKEGQNVTLSCEQNLNHDAMYWYRQDPGQGLRLIYYSQIVNDFQKGDIAEGYSVSREKKESFPLTVTSAQKNPTAFYLCASSILTGGRAGYGYTFGSGTRLTVV.

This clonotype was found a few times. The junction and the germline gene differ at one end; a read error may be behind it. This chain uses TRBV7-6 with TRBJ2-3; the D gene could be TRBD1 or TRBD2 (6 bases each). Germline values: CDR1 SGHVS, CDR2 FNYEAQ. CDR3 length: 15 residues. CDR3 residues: CASSLSRGPTDTQYF. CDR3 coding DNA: TGTGCTAGCAGCTTATCTCGGGGGCCTACAGATACGCAGTATTTT.